This T cell receptor (beta chain) was obtained from a study of CD8+CD57+ T cells in acquired aplastic anemia. Patients picked for sequencing had shown CD8+CD57+ cell expansion detected by flow cytometry. Each patient had severe acquired aplastic anemia. All patients were therapy-naive when blood was sampled. On this clonotype itself: The junction shows a germline mismatch at one end, possibly a read error.

Germline V gives CDR1 SGHTA, CDR2 FQGNSA. This CDR3 has 15 residues. Researchers used genomic DNA as the template to profile TCR beta VDJ and CDR3. Each CDR3 protein is one row after TCRdb ran MiXCR on the reads. The sample includes more than 250,000 distinct CDR3 sequences, roughly 82% seen only once; the top ten take roughly two fifths. J is TRBJ1-6 and V is TRBV7-2, with 9 bases lining up with TRBD1. Input material: sorted CD4+, CD8+, or CD8+CD57+ T cells (not recorded which) from PBMCs. This sequence was found in a human donor with aplastic anemia. The CDR3 is CASSLGQGANTPLHF. CDR3 sequence (DNA): TGTGCCAGCAGCTTGGGACAGGGTGCTAATACACCCCTCCACTTT.